What follows describes a single T cell receptor beta chain. Between the trimmed V and J ends, which lost 6 bases and 0 bases, there was a span of 9 bases. The CDR3 sequence is 14 residues long. CDR1 SGHVS and CDR2 FQNEAQ come from the germline V gene. The sample comes from a study of blood T cell repertoires in COVID-19. The method was immunoSEQ multiplex PCR; TCRdb's version includes in-frame clones alone and lacks a portion of them. Among about 100,000 clones listed, 80% to 90% were seen once. The sample was peripheral blood. The chain links TRBV7-8 to TRBJ1-5, with TRBD1 as a possible D gene (5 bases). The TCR sequence derives from a man at least 80 years old with COVID-19, enrolled during active disease. CDR3 residues: CASSSRVSNQPQHF. CDR3 bases: TGTGCCAGCAGTAGCAGGGTTAGCAATCAGCCCCAGCATTTT.